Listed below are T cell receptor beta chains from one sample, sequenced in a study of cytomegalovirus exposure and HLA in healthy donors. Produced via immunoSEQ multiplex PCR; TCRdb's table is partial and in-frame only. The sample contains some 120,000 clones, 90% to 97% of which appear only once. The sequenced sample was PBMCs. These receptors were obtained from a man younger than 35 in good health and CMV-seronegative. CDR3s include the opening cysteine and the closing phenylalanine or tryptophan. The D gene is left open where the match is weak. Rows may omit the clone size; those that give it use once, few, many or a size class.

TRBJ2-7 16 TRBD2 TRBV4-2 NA TGTGCCAGCAGCCAGGAAAGCGGGAGGGTTTATACCGAGCAGTACTTC CASSQESGRVYTEQYF
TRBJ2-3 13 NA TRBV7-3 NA TGTGCCAGCAGCCACATCCACACAGATACGCAGTATTTT CASSHIHTDTQYF
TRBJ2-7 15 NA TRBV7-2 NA TGTGCCAGCAGCTTAGATTGGGGAGCCTCGTACGAGCAGTACTTC CASSLDWGASYEQYF
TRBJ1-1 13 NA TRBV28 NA TGTGCCAGCAGTTGGGCCAGAGCCACTGAAGCTTTCTTT CASSWARATEAFF
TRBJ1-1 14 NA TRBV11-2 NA TGTGCCAGCAGCCCCACCAGGGGGAACACTGAAGCTTTCTTT CASSPTRGNTEAFF
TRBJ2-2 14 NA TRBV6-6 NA TGTGCCAGCAGTATACCTCTTAGCGGAGGGGAGCTGTTTTTT CASSIPLSGGELFF
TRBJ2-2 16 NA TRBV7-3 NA TGTGCCAGCAGCTTAACGCCCGGGGGTGCCACCGGGGAGCTGTTTTTT CASSLTPGGATGELFF
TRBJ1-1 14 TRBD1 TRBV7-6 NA TGTGCCAGCAGCTCGGACAGGGGAGGCACTGAAGCTTTCTTT CASSSDRGGTEAFF
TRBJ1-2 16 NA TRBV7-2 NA TGTGCCAGCAGCTTGATGGGAGGGAAGAATGCGGTCGGCTACACCTTC CASSLMGGKNAVGYTF
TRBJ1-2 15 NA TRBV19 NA TGTGCCAGTAGTATAACCCTCGGTCAATCCGGGGGCTACACCTTC CASSITLGQSGGYTF
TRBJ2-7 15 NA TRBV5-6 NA TGTGCCAGCAGCACCGTTGACTTGGCGGGTAACGAGCAGTACTTC CASSTVDLAGNEQYF
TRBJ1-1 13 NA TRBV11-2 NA TGTGCCAGCCTCCAAGGTCAGGTAGAAGGAGCTTTCTTT CASLQGQVEGAFF
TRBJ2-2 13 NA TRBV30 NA TGTGCCTGGAGTTGGCAAAACACCGGGGAGCTGTTTTTT CAWSWQNTGELFF
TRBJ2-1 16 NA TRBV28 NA TGTGCCAGCAGTCCCCATTATGAGGTAGGCAACAATGAGCAGTTCTTC CASSPHYEVGNNEQFF
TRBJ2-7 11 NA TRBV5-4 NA TGTGCCAGCTCTAGACTTAACGAGCAGTACTTC CASSRLNEQYF
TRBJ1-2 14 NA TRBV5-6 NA TGTGCCAGCAGCCTGCCCGGGGGGGTAGGTGGCTACACCTTC CASSLPGGVGGYTF
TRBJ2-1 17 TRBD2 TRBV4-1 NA TGCGCCAGCCTTCCTCAACCTAGCGGGGATTACTACAATGAGCAGTTCTTC CASLPQPSGDYYNEQFF
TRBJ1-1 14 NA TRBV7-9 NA TGTGCCAGCAGCCAGGTCCGGGGGGACACTGAAGCTTTCTTT CASSQVRGDTEAFF
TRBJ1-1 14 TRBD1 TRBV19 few TGTGCCAGTAGTACCCACAGGGGAATGGCTGAAGCTTTCTTT CASSTHRGMAEAFF
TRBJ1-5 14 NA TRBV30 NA TGTGCCTTTACCGGAGGTTATAGCAATCAGCCCCAGCATTTT CAFTGGYSNQPQHF
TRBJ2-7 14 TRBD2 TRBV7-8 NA TGTGCCAGCAGTCGCGGGAGGGCCGCCTACGAGCAGTACTTC CASSRGRAAYEQYF
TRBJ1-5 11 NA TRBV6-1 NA TGTGCCACCCAGACAGGTAGCCCCCAGCATTTT CATQTGSPQHF
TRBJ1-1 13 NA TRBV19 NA TGTGCCAGTAGTGCGGGCATGAACACTGAAGCTTTCTTT CASSAGMNTEAFF
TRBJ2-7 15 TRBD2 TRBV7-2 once TGTGCCAGCAGCTTAGAGGCTAGCGGAACCTACGAGCAGTACTTC CASSLEASGTYEQYF
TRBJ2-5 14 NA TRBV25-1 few TGTGCCAGCAGGACTACGCCAACTGTAGAGACCCAGTACTTC CASRTTPTVETQYF
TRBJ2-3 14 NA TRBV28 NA TGTGCCAGCAGTTTACGTTCCCTCACAGATACGCAGTATTTT CASSLRSLTDTQYF
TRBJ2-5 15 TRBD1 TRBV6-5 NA TGTGCCAGCAGTCACCGGGACAGGGAGTGGGAGACCCAGTACTTC CASSHRDREWETQYF
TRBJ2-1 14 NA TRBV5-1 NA TGCGCCAGCAGCTGGGAAGTCGGGATTAATGAGCAGTTCTTC CASSWEVGINEQFF
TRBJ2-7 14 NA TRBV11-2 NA TGTGCCAGCAGCCCTCGGACAGGGAGGGACGAGCAGTACTTC CASSPRTGRDEQYF
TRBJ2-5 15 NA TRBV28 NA TGTGCCAGCAGTCCCCCCATGGGGCCTGGTGAGACCCAGTACTTC CASSPPMGPGETQYF
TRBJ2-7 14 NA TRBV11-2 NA TGTGCCAGCAGCTTAGTGGTTGGGACACCCAAGCAGTACTTC CASSLVVGTPKQYF
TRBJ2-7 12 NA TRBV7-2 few TGTGCCAGCAGCTTAGGAGGACAACACATGTACTTC CASSLGGQHMYF
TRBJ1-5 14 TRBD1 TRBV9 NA TGTGCCAGCAGCTCCCGACAGGGAAATCAGCCCCAGCATTTT CASSSRQGNQPQHF
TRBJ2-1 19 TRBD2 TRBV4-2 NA TGTGCCAGCAGCCAGGGACTAGCGGGAGCACGGGCTTACTACAATGAGCAGTTCTTC CASSQGLAGARAYYNEQFF
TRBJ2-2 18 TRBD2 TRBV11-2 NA TGTGCCAGCAGCATCCCGGGACTAGCGGGAGGGCCGGGCGGGGAGCTGTTTTTT CASSIPGLAGGPGGELFF
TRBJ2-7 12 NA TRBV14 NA TGTGCCAGCAGCCAATCAGGCCGTTCCGAGTACTTC CASSQSGRSEYF
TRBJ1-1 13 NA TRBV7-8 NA TGTGCCAGCAGCGCGGACACGAACACTGAAGCTTTCTTT CASSADTNTEAFF
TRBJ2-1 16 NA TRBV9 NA TGTGCCAGCAGCGTAGGCCTAGAGGGGGTGCGCAATGAGCAGTTCTTC CASSVGLEGVRNEQFF
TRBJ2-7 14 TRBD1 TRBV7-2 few TGTGCCAGCAGGGAAAGACAGGGGGGTTACGAGCAGTACTTC CASRERQGGYEQYF
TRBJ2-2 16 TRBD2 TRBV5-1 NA TGCGCCAGCAGCCCGTTAAGCGGGAGGGGCGCCGGGGAGCTGTTTTTT CASSPLSGRGAGELFF
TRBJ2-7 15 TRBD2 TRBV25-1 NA TGTGCCAGCAGTGAGGGGACTAGCGGGAGGCATGAGCAGTACTTC CASSEGTSGRHEQYF
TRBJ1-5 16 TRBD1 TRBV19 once TGTGCCAGTAGTAACACAGGGGGCTTCGGGAATCAGCCCCAGCATTTT CASSNTGGFGNQPQHF
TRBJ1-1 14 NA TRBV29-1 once TGCAGCGTTGACGGGGGGCCCGGTGGAACTGAAGCTTTCTTT CSVDGGPGGTEAFF
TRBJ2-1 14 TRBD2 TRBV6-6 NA TGTGCCAGCAAAGGGACTAGCGGGCCCAATGAGCAGTTCTTC CASKGTSGPNEQFF
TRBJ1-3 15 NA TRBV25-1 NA TGTGCCAGCAGTGAAATGGGGAGGTCTGGAAACACCATATATTTT CASSEMGRSGNTIYF
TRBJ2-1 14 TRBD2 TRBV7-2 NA TGTGCCAGCAGCTCCCCGGGGGGTTCGAATGAGCAGTTCTTC CASSSPGGSNEQFF
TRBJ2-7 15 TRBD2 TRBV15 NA TGTGCCACCAGCAGGTTCGGGAGGGATACCTACGAGCAGTACTTC CATSRFGRDTYEQYF
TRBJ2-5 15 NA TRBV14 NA TGTGCCAGCAGCCAGCTCGACAGTTTACATGAGACCCAGTACTTC CASSQLDSLHETQYF
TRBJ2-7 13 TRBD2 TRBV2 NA TGTGCCAGCAGCCAGACTAGCGGCTACGAGCAGTACTTC CASSQTSGYEQYF
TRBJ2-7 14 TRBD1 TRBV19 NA TGTGCCAGTAGTCGGACAGGGGAGAGGGGCGAGCAGTACTTC CASSRTGERGEQYF
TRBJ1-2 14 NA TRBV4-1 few TGCGCCAGCAGCCGTTATGTCCGAAGCGATGGCTACACCTTC CASSRYVRSDGYTF
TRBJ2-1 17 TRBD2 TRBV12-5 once TGTGCTAGTGGTTTGGGAAGGAGCGGGAGACTGACCAATGAGCAGTTCTTC CASGLGRSGRLTNEQFF